These T cell receptor beta chains were read from a single sample in a study of blood T cells in healthy people across ages. Using its own MiXCR run on the 5' RACE reads, TCRdb lists one record per CDR3 protein. There are hundreds of thousands of distinct CDR3 sequences in the sample; roughly three fifths occur only once, and roughly 25% lies in the top ten. Sequences were obtained from blood. The receptors originated from a man in his forties in good health. Each CDR3 is given with its conserved first and last residue. A D gene is named only where the DNA matches it firmly. For some rows the clone size is stated as once, few or many, or as a class when expanded; others skip it.

TRBJ2-1 - TRBV24-1 once TGTGCCACCAGTGATGAAGTGAAAAGTTACAATGAGCAGTTCTTC CATSDEVKSYNEQFF
TRBJ1-2 - TRBV7-9 few TGTGCCAGCAGCTTAACGTGGCGCGAGGGGAGCGGCTACACCTTC CASSLTWREGSGYTF
TRBJ2-2 TRBD2 TRBV6-5 few TGTGCCAGCAGAACGGGACTAGCGGTCGGGGAGCTGTTTTTT CASRTGLAVGELFF
TRBJ1-1 TRBD1 TRBV10-3 - TGTGCCATCAGGAGGACAGGGCTAACCGCTGAAGCTTTCTTT CAIRRTGLTAEAFF
TRBJ2-1 TRBD2 TRBV20-1 - TGCAGTGCTAGACGCCCTAGCGGGAGCGGCAATGAGCAGTTCTTC CSARRPSGSGNEQFF
TRBJ2-5 TRBD2 TRBV28 - TGTGCCAGCGGCCTAGCGGGCTACCAAGAGACCCAGTACTTC CASGLAGYQETQYF
TRBJ2-7 - TRBV5-1 few TGCGCCAGCAGCTTGGTCGGGGGCAGCGGCGACGAGCAGTACTTC CASSLVGGSGDEQYF
TRBJ2-7 - TRBV29-1 - TGCAGCCCCCGGGTTTACGAGCAGTACTTC CSPRVYEQYF
TRBJ2-1 TRBD2 TRBV7-2 - TGTGCCAGCAGCCCATGGGGTGCGGGAGGGAACAATGAGCAGTTCTTC CASSPWGAGGNNEQFF
TRBJ1-1 - TRBV20-1 - TGCAGTGCTAGATACCCCACGGGGAGCGCTGAAGCTTTCTTT CSARYPTGSAEAFF
TRBJ2-5 TRBD1 TRBV7-9 few TGTGCCAGCAGCCGGGGACAGGGAATGGAGACCCAGTACTTC CASSRGQGMETQYF
TRBJ2-1 TRBD1 TRBV7-2 few TGTGCCAGCAGCCACCCTCCCGGACAGGGTGAGAATGAGCAGTTCTTC CASSHPPGQGENEQFF
TRBJ2-3 TRBD2 TRBV4-1 - TGCGCCAGCAGCCAAGGCTTAGCGGGAGTTCCGGGTACGCAGTATTTT CASSQGLAGVPGTQYF
TRBJ1-2 TRBD1 TRBV29-1 few TGCAGCGTGGCGACAGGGTCCTATGGCTACACCTTC CSVATGSYGYTF
TRBJ2-2 TRBD2 TRBV12-3/TRBV12-4 - TGTGCCAGCAGACGAAGCTCTAGCGGGAATGGCGGGGAGCTGTTTTTT CASRRSSSGNGGELFF
TRBJ2-1 TRBD2 TRBV18 - TGTGCCAGCTCGCGCTCCGGGAGCGGGGCAGATGAGCAGTTCTTC CASSRSGSGADEQFF
TRBJ2-1 TRBD2 TRBV13 few TGTGCCAGCAGCCTTGGGACTAGTATTCTGTTCTTC CASSLGTSILFF
TRBJ2-7 - TRBV24-1 - TGTGCCACCAGTGATAAGACGGGAGCCCCCGGAACCCAGTACTTC CATSDKTGAPGTQYF
TRBJ2-5 TRBD1 TRBV20-1 - TGCAGTGCCTATACCGGGACAGTAAGAGAGACCCAGTACTTC CSAYTGTVRETQYF
TRBJ2-3 - TRBV27 - TGTGCCAGCAGCCTCCTAGAAAAAGATACGCAGTATTTT CASSLLEKDTQYF
TRBJ1-5 - TRBV20-1 - TGCAGTGCTAACCGTCAGGGGTTAAAGCCCCAGCATTTT CSANRQGLKPQHF
TRBJ2-3 TRBD2 TRBV5-1 many TGTGCCAGCAGCCTAGGGACTAGCGGCAGCACAGATACGCAGTATTTT CASSLGTSGSTDTQYF
TRBJ2-2 - TRBV5-4 - TGTGCCAGCAGCCCTCGGGAGATCACCGGGGAGCTGTTTTTT CASSPREITGELFF
TRBJ2-5 - TRBV7-9 - TGTGCCAGCAGCTTAAGGGGTATGGAGACCCAGTACTTC CASSLRGMETQYF
TRBJ1-1 - TRBV7-9 - TGTGCCAGCAGCCCTCCAGGGGACACTGAAGCTTTCTTT CASSPPGDTEAFF
TRBJ1-5 TRBD1 TRBV20-1 - TGCAGTGCTTACCGGGACAGGGGGCCAAGCTTAGGCAATCAGCCCCAGCATTTT CSAYRDRGPSLGNQPQHF
TRBJ2-5 - TRBV4-1 - TGCGCCAGCAGCCCACGAAAGTACCAAGAGACCCAGTACTTC CASSPRKYQETQYF
TRBJ2-1 - TRBV7-2 - TGTGCCAGCAGCTTAGGGGTCGGCCCCTACAATGAGCAGTTCTTC CASSLGVGPYNEQFF
TRBJ2-7 - TRBV7-9 - TGTGCCAGCAGCACGACAGGTTACAATGAGCAGTACTTC CASSTTGYNEQYF
TRBJ2-3 TRBD2 TRBV7-9 many TGTGCCAGCAGCCTTAGCGGGAGTCAGACAGATACGCAGTATTTT CASSLSGSQTDTQYF
TRBJ1-2 - TRBV29-1 few TGCAGTGTTAGACGGGGAGACTATGGCTACACCTTC CSVRRGDYGYTF
TRBJ2-7 TRBD1 TRBV7-9 many TGTGCCAGCAGCCCCAGGGGGCCAAGCTCCTACGAGCAGTACTTC CASSPRGPSSYEQYF
TRBJ2-2 - TRBV12-3/TRBV12-4 - TGTGCCAGCATGTTTTATTTCGGGGGCATCAAGAACACCGGGGAGCTGTTTTTT CASMFYFGGIKNTGELFF
TRBJ2-7 TRBD2 TRBV11-2 few TGTGCCAGCAGCTTTAACGGACGAGAACGGGGGGGCGAGCAGTACTTC CASSFNGRERGGEQYF
TRBJ2-3 - TRBV5-1 - TGCGCCAGCAGCTTGGAACGGCCCGGCACAGATACGCAGTATTTT CASSLERPGTDTQYF
TRBJ2-1 - TRBV6-2/TRBV6-3 - TGTGCCAGCAGGGATACACCGAGCTCCTACAATGAGCAGTTCTTC CASRDTPSSYNEQFF
TRBJ1-2 TRBD1 TRBV4-1 - TGCGCCAGCAGCCCGACGGGACAGGGCAACTATGGCTACACCTTC CASSPTGQGNYGYTF
TRBJ2-5 - TRBV5-1 - TGCGCCAGCAGCTTGGTAGCGGACCGGGAAGAGACCCAGTACTTC CASSLVADREETQYF
TRBJ2-6 - TRBV28 - TGTGCCAGCAGTGGCACGGGACGGCCAAGCTCTGGGGCCAACGTCCTGACTTTC CASSGTGRPSSGANVLTF
TRBJ2-2 - TRBV4-1 - TGCGCCAGCAGCGTGGACAGCTGGCCCGGGGAGCTGTTTTTT CASSVDSWPGELFF
TRBJ2-5 - TRBV7-6 - TGTGCCAGCAGCACCGCGAAGGCGGTGTCCCAAGAGACCCAGTACTTC CASSTAKAVSQETQYF
TRBJ1-2 TRBD1 TRBV29-1 - TGCAGCGTTACTAAGACAGGGGGCGCCTATGGCTACACCTTC CSVTKTGGAYGYTF
TRBJ2-7 - TRBV5-1 - TGCGCCAGCAGCCGAGGGGACGACTACGAGCAGTACTTC CASSRGDDYEQYF